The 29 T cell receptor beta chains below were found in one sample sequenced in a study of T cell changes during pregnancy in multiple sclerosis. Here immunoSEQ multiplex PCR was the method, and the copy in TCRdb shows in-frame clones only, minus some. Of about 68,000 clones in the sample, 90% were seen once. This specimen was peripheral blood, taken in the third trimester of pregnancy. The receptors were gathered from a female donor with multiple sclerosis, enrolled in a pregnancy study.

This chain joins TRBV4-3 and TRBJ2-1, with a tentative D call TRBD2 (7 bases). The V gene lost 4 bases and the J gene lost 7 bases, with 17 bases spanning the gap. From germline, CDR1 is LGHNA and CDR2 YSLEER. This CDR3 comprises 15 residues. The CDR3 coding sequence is TGCGCCAGCAGCCGAGGGGGGGCCTATTCGAATGAGCAGTTCTTC. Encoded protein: CASSRGGAYSNEQFF.

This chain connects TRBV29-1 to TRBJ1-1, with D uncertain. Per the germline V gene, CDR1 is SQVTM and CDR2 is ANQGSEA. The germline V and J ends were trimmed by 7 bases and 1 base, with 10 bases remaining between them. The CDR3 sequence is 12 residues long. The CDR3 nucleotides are TGCAGCGCCGGGCGGGAGAACACTGAAGCTTTCTTT. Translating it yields CSAGRENTEAFF.

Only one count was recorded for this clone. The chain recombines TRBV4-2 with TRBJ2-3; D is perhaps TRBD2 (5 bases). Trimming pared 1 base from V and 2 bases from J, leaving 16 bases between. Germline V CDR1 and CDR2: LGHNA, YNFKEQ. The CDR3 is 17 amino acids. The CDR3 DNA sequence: TGTGCCAGCAGCCAAGCTCCCCGGGGATCGTTCACAGATACGCAGTATTTT. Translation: CASSQAPRGSFTDTQYF.

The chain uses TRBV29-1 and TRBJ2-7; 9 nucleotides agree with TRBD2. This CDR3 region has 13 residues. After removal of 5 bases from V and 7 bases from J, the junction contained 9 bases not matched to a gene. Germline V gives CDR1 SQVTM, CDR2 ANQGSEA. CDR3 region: CSVRQTAGGEQYF. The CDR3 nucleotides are TGCAGCGTTAGACAGACCGCGGGAGGGGAGCAGTACTTC.

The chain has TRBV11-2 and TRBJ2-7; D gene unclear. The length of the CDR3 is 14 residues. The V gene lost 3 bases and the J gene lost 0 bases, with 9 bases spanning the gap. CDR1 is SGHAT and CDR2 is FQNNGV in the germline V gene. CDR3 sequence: CASSFRRNSYEQYF. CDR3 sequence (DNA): TGTGCCAGCAGCTTTAGGCGGAACTCCTACGAGCAGTACTTC.

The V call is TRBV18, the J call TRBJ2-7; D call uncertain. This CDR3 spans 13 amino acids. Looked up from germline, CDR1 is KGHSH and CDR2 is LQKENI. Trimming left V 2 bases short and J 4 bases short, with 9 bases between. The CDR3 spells CASSPSTQYEQYF. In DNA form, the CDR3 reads TGTGCCAGCTCACCAAGTACACAATACGAGCAGTACTTC.

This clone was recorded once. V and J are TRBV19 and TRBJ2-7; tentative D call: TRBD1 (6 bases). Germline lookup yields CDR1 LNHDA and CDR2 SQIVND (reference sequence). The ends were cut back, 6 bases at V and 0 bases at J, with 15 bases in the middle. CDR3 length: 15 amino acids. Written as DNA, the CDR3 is TGTGCCAGTAGCCCGGGACACCTCCCCTCCTACGAGCAGTACTTC. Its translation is CASSPGHLPSYEQYF. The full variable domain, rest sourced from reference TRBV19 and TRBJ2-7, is DGGITQSPKYLFRKEGQNVTLSCEQNLNHDAMYWYRQDPGQGLRLIYYSQIVNDFQKGDIAEGYSVSREKKESFPLTVTSAQKNPTAFYLCASSPGHLPSYEQYFGPGTRLTVT.

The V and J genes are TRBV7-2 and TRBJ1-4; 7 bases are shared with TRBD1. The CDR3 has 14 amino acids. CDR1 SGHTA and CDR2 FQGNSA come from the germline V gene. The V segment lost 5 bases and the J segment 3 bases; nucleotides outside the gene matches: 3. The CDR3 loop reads CASSHGQANEKLFF. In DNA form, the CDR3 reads TGTGCCAGCAGCCACGGACAGGCTAATGAAAAACTGTTTTTT.

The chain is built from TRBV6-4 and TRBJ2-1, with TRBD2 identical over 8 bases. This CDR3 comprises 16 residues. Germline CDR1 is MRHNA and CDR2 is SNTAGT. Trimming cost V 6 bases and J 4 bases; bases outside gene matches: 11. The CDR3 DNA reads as TGTGCCAGCAGAAGTGAATCGGGACTAGAATACAATGAGCAGTTCTTC. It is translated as CASRSESGLEYNEQFF.

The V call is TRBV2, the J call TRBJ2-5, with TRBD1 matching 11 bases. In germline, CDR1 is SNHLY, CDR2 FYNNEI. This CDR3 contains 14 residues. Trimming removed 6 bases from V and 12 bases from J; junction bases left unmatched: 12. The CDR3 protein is CASRGVRDRGNKYF. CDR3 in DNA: TGTGCCAGCAGGGGGGTTCGGGACAGGGGGAATAAGTACTTC. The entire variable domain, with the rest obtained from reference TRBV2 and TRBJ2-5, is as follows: EPEVTQTPSHQVTQMGQEVILRCVPISNHLYFYWYRQILGQKVEFLVSFYNNEISEKSEIFDDQFSVERPDGSNFTLKIRSTKLEDSAMYFCASRGVRDRGNKYFGPGTRLLVL.

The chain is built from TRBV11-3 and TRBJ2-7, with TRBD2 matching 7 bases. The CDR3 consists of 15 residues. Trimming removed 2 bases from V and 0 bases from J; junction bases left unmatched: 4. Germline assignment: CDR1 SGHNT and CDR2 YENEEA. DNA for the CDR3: TGTGCCAGCAGCTTATCCGGCGGGGGCTCCTACGAGCAGTACTTC. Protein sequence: CASSLSGGGSYEQYF.

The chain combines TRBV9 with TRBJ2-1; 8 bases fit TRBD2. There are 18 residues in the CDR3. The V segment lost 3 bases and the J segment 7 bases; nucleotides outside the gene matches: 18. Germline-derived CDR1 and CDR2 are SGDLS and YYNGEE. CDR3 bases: TGTGCCAGCAGCGCCTGGAGCCGGCGGGGGGAGCGGAGGAATGAGCAGTTCTTC. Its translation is CASSAWSRRGERRNEQFF.

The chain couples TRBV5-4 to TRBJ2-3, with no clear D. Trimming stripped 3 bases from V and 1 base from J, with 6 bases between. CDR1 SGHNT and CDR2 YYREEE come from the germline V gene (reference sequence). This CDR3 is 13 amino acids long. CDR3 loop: CASSSPGTDTQYF. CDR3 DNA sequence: TGTGCCAGCAGCTCGCCGGGCACAGATACGCAGTATTTT.

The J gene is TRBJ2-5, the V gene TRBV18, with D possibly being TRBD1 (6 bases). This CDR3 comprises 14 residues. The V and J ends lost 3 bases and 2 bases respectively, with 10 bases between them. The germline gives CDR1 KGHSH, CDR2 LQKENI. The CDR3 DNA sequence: TGTGCCAGCTCACCCAGGGGTCCACAAGAGACCCAGTACTTC. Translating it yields CASSPRGPQETQYF.

CDR3: CASSSSTYEQYF. DNA for the CDR3: TGTGCCAGCAGCTCATCCACCTACGAGCAGTACTTC. V is TRBV11-3 and J is TRBJ2-7; D remains ambiguous. Germline-derived CDR1 and CDR2 are SGHNT and YENEEA. Deletions cut 4 bases from V and 2 bases from J, with 6 bases between. CDR3 length equals 12 residues.

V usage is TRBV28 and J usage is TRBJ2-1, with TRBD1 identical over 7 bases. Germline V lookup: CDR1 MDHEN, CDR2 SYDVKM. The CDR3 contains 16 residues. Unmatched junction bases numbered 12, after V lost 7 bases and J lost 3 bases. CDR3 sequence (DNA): TGTGCCAGCACCGCGACTACGACAGGGTTCTACAATGAGCAGTTCTTC. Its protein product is CASTATTTGFYNEQFF.

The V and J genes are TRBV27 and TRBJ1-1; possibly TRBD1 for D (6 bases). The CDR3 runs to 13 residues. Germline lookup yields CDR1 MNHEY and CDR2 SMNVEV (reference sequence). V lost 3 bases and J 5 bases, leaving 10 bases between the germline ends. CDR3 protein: CASSFGGLTEAFF. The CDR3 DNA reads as TGTGCCAGCAGTTTCGGGGGGCTAACTGAAGCTTTCTTT.

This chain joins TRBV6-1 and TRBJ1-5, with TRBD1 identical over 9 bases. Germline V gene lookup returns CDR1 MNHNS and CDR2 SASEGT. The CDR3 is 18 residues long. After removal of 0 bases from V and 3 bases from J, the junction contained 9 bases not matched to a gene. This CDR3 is CASSEAQKRDRVNQPQHF. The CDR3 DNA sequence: TGTGCCAGCAGTGAAGCGCAGAAACGGGACAGGGTCAATCAGCCCCAGCATTTT.

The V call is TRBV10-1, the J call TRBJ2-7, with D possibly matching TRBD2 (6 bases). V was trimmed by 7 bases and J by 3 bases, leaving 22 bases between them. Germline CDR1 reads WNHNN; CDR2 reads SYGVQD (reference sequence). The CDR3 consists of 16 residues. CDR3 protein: CASTSPITEGVYEQYF. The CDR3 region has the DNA TGCGCCAGCACGTCTCCAATCACGGAGGGAGTCTACGAGCAGTACTTC.

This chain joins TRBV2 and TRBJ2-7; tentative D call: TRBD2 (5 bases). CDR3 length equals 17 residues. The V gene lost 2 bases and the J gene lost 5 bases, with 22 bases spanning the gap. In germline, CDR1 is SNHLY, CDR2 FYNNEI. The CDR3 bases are TGTGCCAGCAGTGAAATCATTCTGCCTCCGGGGTCCCACGAGCAGTACTTC. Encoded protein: CASSEIILPPGSHEQYF.

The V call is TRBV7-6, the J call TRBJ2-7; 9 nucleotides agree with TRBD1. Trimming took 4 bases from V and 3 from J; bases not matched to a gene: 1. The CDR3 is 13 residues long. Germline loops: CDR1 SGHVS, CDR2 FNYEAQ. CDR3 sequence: CASSSTGGYEQYF. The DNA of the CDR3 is TGTGCCAGCAGCTCGACAGGGGGCTACGAGCAGTACTTC.

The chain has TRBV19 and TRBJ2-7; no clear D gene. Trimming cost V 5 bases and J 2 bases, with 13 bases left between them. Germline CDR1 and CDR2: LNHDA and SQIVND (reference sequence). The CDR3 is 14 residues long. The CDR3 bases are TGTGCCAGTAGTCTGCGGCCTGAGGCCTACGAGCAGTACTTC. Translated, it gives CASSLRPEAYEQYF.

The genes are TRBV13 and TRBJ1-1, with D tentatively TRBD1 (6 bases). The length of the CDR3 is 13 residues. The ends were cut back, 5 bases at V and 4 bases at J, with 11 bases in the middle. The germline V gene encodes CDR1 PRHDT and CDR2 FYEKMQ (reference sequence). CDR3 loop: CASSVTGSTEAFF. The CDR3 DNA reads TGTGCCAGCAGCGTAACAGGGTCCACTGAAGCTTTCTTT.

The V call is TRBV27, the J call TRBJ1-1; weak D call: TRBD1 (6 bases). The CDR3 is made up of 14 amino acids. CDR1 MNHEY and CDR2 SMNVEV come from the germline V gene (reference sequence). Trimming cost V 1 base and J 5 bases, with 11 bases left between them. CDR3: CASSLYRVSTEAFF. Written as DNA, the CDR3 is TGTGCCAGCAGTTTATACAGGGTATCAACTGAAGCTTTCTTT.

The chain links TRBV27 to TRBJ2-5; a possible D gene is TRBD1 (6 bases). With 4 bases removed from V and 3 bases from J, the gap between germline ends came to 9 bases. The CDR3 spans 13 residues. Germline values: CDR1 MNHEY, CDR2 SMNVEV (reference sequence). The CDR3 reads CASSYTGKETQYF. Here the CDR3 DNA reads TGTGCCAGCAGTTACACAGGGAAAGAGACCCAGTACTTC.

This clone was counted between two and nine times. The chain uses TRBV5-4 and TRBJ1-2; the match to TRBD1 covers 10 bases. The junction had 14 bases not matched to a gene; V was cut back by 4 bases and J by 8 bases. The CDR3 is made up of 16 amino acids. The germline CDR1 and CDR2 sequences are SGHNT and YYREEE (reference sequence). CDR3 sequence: CASSDRAGQGFGGYTF. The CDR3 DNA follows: TGTGCCAGCAGCGATCGCGCGGGACAGGGGTTTGGGGGCTACACCTTC.

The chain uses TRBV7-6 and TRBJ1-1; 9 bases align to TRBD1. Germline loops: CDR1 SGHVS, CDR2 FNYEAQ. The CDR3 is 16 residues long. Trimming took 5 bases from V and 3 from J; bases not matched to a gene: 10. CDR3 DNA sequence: TGTGCCAGCAGCGGGACCGGGACAGGGCGGGACACTGAAGCTTTCTTT. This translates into CASSGTGTGRDTEAFF.

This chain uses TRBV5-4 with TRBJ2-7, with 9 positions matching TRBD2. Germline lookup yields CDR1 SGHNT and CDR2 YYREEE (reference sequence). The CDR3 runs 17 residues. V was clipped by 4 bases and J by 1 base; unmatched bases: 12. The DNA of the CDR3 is TGTGCCAGCAGCCGTCTCCTAGCGGGGATGGCGTCCTACGAGCAGTACTTC. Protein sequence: CASSRLLAGMASYEQYF.

CDR3 loop: CASSAKNLNTEAFF. The CDR3 region has the DNA TGTGCCAGCAGTGCTAAAAATCTTAACACTGAAGCTTTCTTT. The chain employs TRBV6-1 and TRBJ1-1; D gene ambiguous. The CDR3 consists of 14 residues. Germline loops: CDR1 MNHNS, CDR2 SASEGT. Trimming took off 4 bases at V and 2 bases at J, with 11 bases between the two ends.